This T cell receptor (beta chain) was recorded in a study of PD-1 blockade in classical Hodgkin lymphoma. Here immunoSEQ multiplex PCR was the method, and the copy in TCRdb shows in-frame clones only, minus some. The sample yields more than 90,000 clones, around 81% seen once. Relapses following autologous stem cell transplantation were seen in all patients, with brentuximab vedotin exposure varying. Findings of the study overall: Baseline TCR diversity was reportedly lower in newly diagnosed patients than healthy donors. Similar baseline diversity was found in complete responders and newly diagnosed patients. In CD4+ cells, TCR diversity went up significantly by C4D1, but in CD8+ cells it did not. Patients starting nivolumab less than 1 year after ASCT had lower diversity and were excluded from later analyses.

Concerning this clone: As yet, its antigen is unknown.

This CDR3 has 14 amino acids. Germline trimming cut 2 bases from V and 7 bases from J; bases unmatched to any gene: 5. Germline-derived CDR1 and CDR2 are SGHRS and YFSETQ. The clonotype comes from a human donor with classical Hodgkin lymphoma. The sequencing used peripheral blood mononuclear cells (PBMCs), collected before the second cycle of nivolumab. The rearrangement uses TRBV5-1 and TRBJ2-1; 8 bases are shared with TRBD1. The CDR3 protein is CASSLQGVRNEQFF. Written as DNA, the CDR3 is TGCGCCAGCAGCTTACAGGGGGTCCGGAATGAGCAGTTCTTC.